The 22 T cell receptor beta chains below come from one sample, sequenced in a study of cytomegalovirus exposure and HLA in healthy donors. With 60 Vbeta and 13 Jbeta primers, the PCR was carried out. The data were produced by immunoSEQ multiplex PCR, yet TCRdb's version contains in-frame clones alone and is incomplete. This repertoire shows 100,000 to 150,000 clones, around 78% found once; its top ten account for about 1.8%. Input material: PBMCs. These receptors all stem from a woman in her forties or fifties in good health and CMV-seronegative.

The V gene is TRBV2, the J gene TRBJ2-2, with D uncertain. This CDR3 has 15 residues. Trimming took 5 bases from V and 3 from J, leaving 13 bases between them. Germline lookup yields CDR1 SNHLY and CDR2 FYNNEI. In nucleotides, the CDR3 is TGTGCCAGCAGTCCTGACACGAGAGACACCGGGGAGCTGTTTTTT. Encoded protein: CASSPDTRDTGELFF.

This clone has a single count. The CDR3 nucleotides read TGTGCCAGCAGCTCGGGACAGAATGGCTACACCTTC. Residues: CASSSGQNGYTF. This chain connects TRBV5-6 to TRBJ1-2; 7 positions match TRBD1. V lost 3 bases and J lost 6; bases outside the gene matches: 2. Germline assignment: CDR1 SGHDT and CDR2 YYEEEE. This CDR3 spans 12 amino acids.

The gene calls are TRBV7-3 and TRBJ2-1; TRBD2 matches 7 bases. The CDR3 runs 14 residues. From germline, CDR1 is SGHTA and CDR2 FQGTGA. V shed 5 bases, J shed 9 bases, and the junction held 10 bases outside the gene matches. CDR3 DNA sequence: TGTGCCAGCAGCCCGCAGCGGGGCTGGGGTGAGCAGTTCTTC. Translation: CASSPQRGWGEQFF.

The rearrangement links TRBV6-6 to TRBJ2-3, with TRBD2 identical over 7 bases. Trimming removed 0 bases from V and 6 bases from J; junction bases left unmatched: 6. This CDR3 region has 15 residues. Germline CDR1 and CDR2: MNHNY and SVGAGI (reference sequence). CDR3 DNA sequence: TGTGCCAGCAGTTACTCGGCAGGGCGGGGGGATACGCAGTATTTT. Protein: CASSYSAGRGDTQYF.

This clone came up a few times. This same CDR3 is encoded by further DNA sequences in the sample. The J gene is TRBJ1-1, the V gene TRBV27; 11 bases are a match to TRBD1. Germline trimming cut 2 bases from V and 5 bases from J; bases unmatched to any gene: 1. The germline V gene has CDR1 MNHEY and CDR2 SMNVEV (reference sequence). This CDR3 spans 14 amino acids. CDR3 protein: CASSLGTGGTEAFF. DNA of the CDR3: TGTGCCAGCAGTTTAGGGACAGGGGGGACTGAAGCTTTCTTT.

This chain uses TRBV15 with TRBJ2-3, with 7 bases matching TRBD1. This CDR3 is built from 15 residues. Germline trimming cut 3 bases from V and 2 bases from J; bases unmatched to any gene: 5. From germline, CDR1 is LNHNV and CDR2 YYDKDF (reference sequence). The CDR3 region is CATSSRDRITDTQYF. In DNA form, the CDR3 reads TGTGCCACCAGCAGCCGGGACAGAATCACAGATACGCAGTATTTT.

This clone was observed once. The rearrangement links TRBV7-9 to TRBJ2-7; perhaps TRBD1 as D (5 bases). CDR3 length equals 17 residues. The germline V gene has CDR1 SEHNR and CDR2 FQNEAQ (reference sequence). Trimming removed 3 bases from V and 0 bases from J, with 18 bases in between. CDR3 region: CASSFKTDSPYSYEQYV. The CDR3 DNA follows: TGTGCCAGCAGCTTCAAAACCGACAGCCCATACTCCTACGAGCAGTACGTC.

This clone was seen a few times. The CDR3 protein is CASSPEFQMNTEAFF. The CDR3 region has the DNA TGTGCCAGCTCACCCGAATTTCAGATGAACACTGAAGCTTTCTTT. This rearrangement joins TRBV18 to TRBJ1-1; D uncertain. Trimming removed 3 bases from V and 0 bases from J, with 11 bases in between. The CDR3 is 15 residues long. Germline V lookup: CDR1 KGHSH, CDR2 LQKENI.

The chain combines TRBV5-1 with TRBJ2-7; 7 bases fit TRBD2. V lost 4 bases and J lost 4; bases outside the gene matches: 8. The length of the CDR3 is 14 residues. CDR1 is SGHRS, CDR2 YFSETQ, per germline. CDR3 nucleotide sequence: TGCGCCAGCAGCCTTTCCCCCGGGGGGTACGAGCAGTACTTC. Its translation: CASSLSPGGYEQYF.

This chain connects TRBV9 to TRBJ2-2; D might be TRBD2 (6 bases). Trimming cost V 4 bases and J 7 bases, with 11 bases left between them. The CDR3 is 13 amino acids. Germline assignment: CDR1 SGDLS and CDR2 YYNGEE. The CDR3 DNA sequence: TGTGCCAGCAGCCGACCCGGGGGCGGGGAGCTGTTTTTT. It codes for CASSRPGGGELFF.

This sequence joins TRBV9 and TRBJ2-3; 12 positions match TRBD2. The CDR3 has 17 residues. Germline-derived CDR1 and CDR2 are SGDLS and YYNGEE. Trimming cost V 3 bases and J 6 bases; bases outside gene matches: 11. CDR3 loop: CASSAGLAGSRRDTQYF. CDR3 DNA: TGTGCCAGCAGCGCAGGACTAGCGGGATCCAGGAGGGATACGCAGTATTTT.

This clone was seen once. The V and J genes are TRBV5-4 and TRBJ2-3; maybe TRBD1 (6 bases). The CDR3 contains 14 residues. In germline, CDR1 is SGHNT, CDR2 YYREEE (reference sequence). Trimming removed 4 bases from V and 4 bases from J, with 13 bases in between. The CDR3 region is CASSPQGRPDTQYF. Here the CDR3 DNA reads TGTGCCAGCAGCCCCCAGGGGAGACCAGATACGCAGTATTTT.

The V gene is TRBV2, the J gene TRBJ2-5, with D perhaps TRBD1 (6 bases). This CDR3 comprises 19 residues. Looked up from germline, CDR1 is SNHLY and CDR2 is FYNNEI. Trimming took 0 bases from V and 1 from J, leaving 21 bases between them. The CDR3 DNA follows: TGTGCCAGCAGTGAAGCGGATAAAACAGGGTTCGGTGGCCAAGAGACCCAGTACTTC. This translates into CASSEADKTGFGGQETQYF.

The chain uses TRBV6-6 and TRBJ2-5, with D maybe TRBD1 (5 bases). This CDR3 region has 15 residues. Germline CDR1 and CDR2: MNHNY and SVGAGI (reference sequence). V was cut by 6 bases and J by 5 bases, with 19 bases left in between. This CDR3 reads CASRGQGALGETQYF. The CDR3 nucleotides are TGTGCCAGCAGAGGGCAGGGTGCTCTCGGGGAGACCCAGTACTTC.

The gene calls are TRBV13 and TRBJ2-5, with 7 bases that match TRBD1. CDR1 is PRHDT and CDR2 is FYEKMQ in the germline V gene (reference sequence). V dropped 3 bases and J dropped 4; count of bases not matched to a gene: 8. The CDR3 runs to 15 residues. CDR3: CASSFRTGAGETQYF. The CDR3 DNA reads TGTGCCAGCAGCTTCCGGACAGGAGCTGGAGAGACCCAGTACTTC. The variable domain in full, completed from reference TRBV13 and TRBJ2-5, reads AAGVIQSPRHLIKEKRETATLKCYPIPRHDTVYWYQQGPGQDPQFLISFYEKMQSDKGSIPDRFSAQQFSDYHSELNMSSLELGDSALYFCASSFRTGAGETQYFGPGTRLLVL.

The chain links TRBV5-1 to TRBJ2-2, with D possibly being TRBD2 (5 bases). The CDR3 loop spans 16 amino acids. The V end was cut by 0 bases, the J end by 1 base, with 10 bases between. Looked up from germline, CDR1 is SGHRS and CDR2 is YFSETQ. CDR3 region: CASSLAGGRNTGELFF. CDR3 DNA sequence: TGCGCCAGCAGCTTGGCTGGAGGCCGGAACACCGGGGAGCTGTTTTTT.

The chain has TRBV29-1 and TRBJ1-2; D not resolved. Germline V gene data show CDR1 as SQVTM and CDR2 as ANQGSEA. Between the trimmed V and J ends, which lost 3 bases and 2 bases, there was a span of 10 bases. The CDR3 loop spans 13 amino acids. The CDR3 DNA sequence: TGCAGCGTTGACCTGCAAGCCAACTATGGCTACACCTTC. Translation gives CSVDLQANYGYTF.

The chain recombines TRBV25-1 with TRBJ1-1, with D hard to call. The CDR3 sequence is 13 residues long. Germline-derived CDR1 and CDR2 are MGHDK and SYGVNS. The ends were cut back, 7 bases at V and 1 base at J, with 10 bases in the middle. Written as DNA, the CDR3 is TGTGCCAGCAACGGTCACCCGAACACTGAAGCTTTCTTT. Protein sequence: CASNGHPNTEAFF.

This chain uses TRBV9 with TRBJ1-1; maybe TRBD1 (6 bases). Germline CDR1 reads SGDLS; CDR2 reads YYNGEE. V was cut by 5 bases and J by 6 bases, with 17 bases left in between. The CDR3 spans 14 residues. CDR3 amino acids: CASRRGKREAEAFF. CDR3 nucleotides: TGTGCCAGCAGGAGGGGGAAGAGAGAAGCTGAAGCTTTCTTT.

The V gene is TRBV13, the J gene TRBJ2-2; D might be TRBD1 (5 bases). CDR3 length equals 13 residues. Per the germline V gene, CDR1 is PRHDT and CDR2 is FYEKMQ (reference sequence). V was pared by 5 bases and J by 3 bases, with 7 bases between. CDR3 coding DNA: TGTGCCAGCAGCATACAGGACACCGGGGAGCTGTTTTTT. Its protein product is CASSIQDTGELFF.

The genes are TRBV9 and TRBJ2-6; D uncertain. The germline CDR1 and CDR2 sequences are SGDLS and YYNGEE. This CDR3 spans 19 amino acids. V was shortened by 4 bases and J by 4 bases, with 24 bases between the two germline ends. This CDR3 reads CASSPHSPYSGYGANVLTF. CDR3 sequence (DNA): TGTGCCAGCAGCCCTCACTCACCCTACAGTGGGTACGGGGCCAACGTCCTGACTTTC.

The chain uses TRBV19 and TRBJ2-1; 10 bases agree with TRBD2. Germline-derived CDR1 and CDR2 are LNHDA and SQIVND (reference sequence). The J segment lost 0 bases and the V segment lost 1 base, leaving 3 bases of the junction unmatched. The CDR3 is 17 residues long. CDR3 bases: TGTGCCAGTAGTATAGCGGCTAGCGGGAGCTCCTACAATGAGCAGTTCTTC. Translation: CASSIAASGSSYNEQFF.